This TCR beta chain emerged from a study of T cells in localized non-small cell lung cancer (dated by TCRdb to the early 2020s). Notes on the research overall: Comparing tumors with uninvolved tumor-adjacent lungs, the study looked at the T cell repertoires of a few hundred patients with early-stage NSCLC. The cohort comprised around 250 treatment-naïve NSCLC patients with resected, localized lung tumors. Of the NSCLC patients, 129 were male and around 99 were female, and the mean age was about 69 years. The full study reports these points: The highest T cell clonality was observed in uninvolved tumor-adjacent lung, where clonality exceeded that of tumor, suggesting that antigenic responses were more focused in uninvolved tumor-adjacent lung. Because multi-region tumor sequencing was not done, intratumor heterogeneity could not be ruled out. Higher blood T cell density associated with longer overall survival, while higher adjacent-lung clonality associated with shorter survival. Because of the exploratory design, TCR variables were selected using unadjusted p-values without false-discovery rate correction. A median of 57 of the top 100 tumor clones turned up in the paired uninvolved adjacent lung, and under 30 of those clones also ranked among the top 100 of that same adjacent lung.

As for this clone: There is no known antigen for this receptor. No base-level quality is on record; no much larger clone is a single base apart.

At diagnosis, tumor, uninvolved tumor-adjacent lung and peripheral blood were collected and then preserved as a mix of FFPE and fresh-frozen material. Blood samples were analyzed as peripheral blood mononuclear cells for TCR repertoire profiling. TCR beta CDR3 regions were sequenced from DNA using the immunoSEQ Assay. As for the original processing: To compute T cell density, TCR beta template counts were normalized to usable DNA, which was estimated by amplifying housekeeping genes. Richness was estimated using the preseqR package, with extrapolation to 400,000 templates for PBMC samples and to 120,000 templates for tissue samples. Clonality was defined as one minus Pielou's evenness. Tissue-enriched TCRs were identified by differential abundance testing using productive amino-acid clonotypes, minimum total count 5 and alpha 0.1. Repertoire overlap between compartments was quantified with the Jaccard Index and Morisita Overlap Index. GLIPH clustered TCR beta CDR3s with public tetramer-defined viral CDR3s; viral motifs required at least three viral sequences plus V-gene enrichment. Here the immuneACCESS table is served through TCRdb, limited to in-frame sequences with V and J called. Missing clones are a known gap in these copies; in checked studies unresolved V genes cover under half, and the rest lacks a known reason. V and J calls and clone size follow that table, whereas D and trimming were derived from the DNA. This sample comprises tens of thousands of clones, about 85% of them detected only once. Over 2% of the sample belongs to the ten largest clones.

Looking up the germline V gene (reference sequence) yields CDR1 LNHDA and CDR2 SQIVND. The CDR3, cysteine through phenylalanine, is 17 amino acids long. The read is trimmed to its CDR3 DNA, 51 bases read in frame from base 1. The junction shows trimming of 7 bases on V and 0 bases on J, plus 20 bases between the germline ends. Sequenced here: PBMCs, sampled before any cancer treatment. This sequence originates from a man between 40 and 69 years old with stage II lung adenocarcinoma. Recombination linked TRBV19 to TRBJ2-3, with the D call perhaps TRBD1 or TRBD2, as 5 bases match in each case. Here the CDR3 is given as CASTPQGAPTSTDTQYF. The nucleotide sequence is TGTGCCAGTACCCCTCAGGGAGCCCCAACTAGCACAGATACGCAGTATTTT.